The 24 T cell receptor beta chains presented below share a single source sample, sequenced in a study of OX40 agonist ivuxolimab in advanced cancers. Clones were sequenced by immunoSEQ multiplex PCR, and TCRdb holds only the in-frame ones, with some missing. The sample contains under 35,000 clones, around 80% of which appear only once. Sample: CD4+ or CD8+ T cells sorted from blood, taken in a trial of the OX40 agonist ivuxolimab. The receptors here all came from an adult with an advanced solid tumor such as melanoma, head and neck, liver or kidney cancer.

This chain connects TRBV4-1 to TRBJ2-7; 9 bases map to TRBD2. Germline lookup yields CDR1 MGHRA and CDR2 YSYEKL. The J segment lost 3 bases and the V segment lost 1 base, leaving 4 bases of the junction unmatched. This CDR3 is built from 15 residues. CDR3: CASSQGLADFYEQYF. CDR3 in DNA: TGCGCCAGCAGCCAAGGACTAGCGGACTTCTACGAGCAGTACTTC.

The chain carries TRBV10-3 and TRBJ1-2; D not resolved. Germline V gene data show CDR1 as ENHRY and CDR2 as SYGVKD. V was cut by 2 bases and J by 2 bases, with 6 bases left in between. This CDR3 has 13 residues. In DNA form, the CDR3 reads TGTGCCATCAGTGAGGGAACGAACTATGGCTACACCTTC. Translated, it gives CAISEGTNYGYTF.

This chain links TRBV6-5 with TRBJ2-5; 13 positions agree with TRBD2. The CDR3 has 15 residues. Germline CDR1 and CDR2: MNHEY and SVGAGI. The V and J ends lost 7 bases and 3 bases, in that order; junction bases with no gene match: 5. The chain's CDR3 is CASNSGLAGEETQYF. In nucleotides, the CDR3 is TGTGCCAGCAATTCAGGACTAGCGGGGGAAGAGACCCAGTACTTC.

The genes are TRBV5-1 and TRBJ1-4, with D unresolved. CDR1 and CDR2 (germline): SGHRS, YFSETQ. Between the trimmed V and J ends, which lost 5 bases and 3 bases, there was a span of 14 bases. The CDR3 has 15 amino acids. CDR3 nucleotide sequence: TGCGCCAGCAGTACCAACGAAGGATCTAATGAAAAACTGTTTTTT. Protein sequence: CASSTNEGSNEKLFF.

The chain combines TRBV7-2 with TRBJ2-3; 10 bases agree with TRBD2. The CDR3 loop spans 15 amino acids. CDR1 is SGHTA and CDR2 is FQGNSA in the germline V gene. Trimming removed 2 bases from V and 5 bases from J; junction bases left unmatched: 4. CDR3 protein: CASSLPTSGIDTQYF. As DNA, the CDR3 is TGTGCCAGCAGCTTACCCACTAGCGGGATAGATACGCAGTATTTT.

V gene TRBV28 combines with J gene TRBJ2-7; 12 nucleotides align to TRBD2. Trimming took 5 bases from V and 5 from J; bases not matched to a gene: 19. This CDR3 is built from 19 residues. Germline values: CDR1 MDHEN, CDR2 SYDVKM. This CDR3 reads CASSPQIRLAGVRGHEQYF. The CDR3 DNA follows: TGTGCCAGCAGTCCCCAAATCAGACTAGCGGGAGTCCGGGGCCACGAGCAGTACTTC.

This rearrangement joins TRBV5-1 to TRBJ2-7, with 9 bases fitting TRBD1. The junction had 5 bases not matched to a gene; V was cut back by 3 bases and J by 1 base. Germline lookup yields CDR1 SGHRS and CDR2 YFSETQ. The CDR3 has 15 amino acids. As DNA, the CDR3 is TGCGCCAGCAGCTGGGGGGACAGGGTGTCCTACGAGCAGTACTTC. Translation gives CASSWGDRVSYEQYF.

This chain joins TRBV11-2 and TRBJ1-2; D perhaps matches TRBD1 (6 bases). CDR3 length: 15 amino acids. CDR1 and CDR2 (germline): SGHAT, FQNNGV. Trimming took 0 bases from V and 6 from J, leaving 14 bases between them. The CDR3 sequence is CASSLDLPGANGYTF. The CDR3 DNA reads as TGTGCCAGCAGCTTAGATCTTCCGGGGGCAAATGGCTACACCTTC.

In DNA, the CDR3 is TGTGCCAGCAGCTTGGCCGCGGGGAGCGGTCCTTCCTACGAGCAGTACTTC. It yields the protein CASSLAAGSGPSYEQYF. The rearrangement links TRBV5-4 to TRBJ2-5; tentative D call: TRBD2 (6 bases). Gene TRBJ2-7 matches the end of the DNA better, so the J call may be wrong. This CDR3 spans 17 amino acids. The germline gives CDR1 SGHNT, CDR2 YYREEE (reference sequence).

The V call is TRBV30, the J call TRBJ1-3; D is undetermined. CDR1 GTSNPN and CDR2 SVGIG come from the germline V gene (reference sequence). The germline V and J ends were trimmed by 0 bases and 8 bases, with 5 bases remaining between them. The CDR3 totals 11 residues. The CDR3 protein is CAWSVSHTIYF. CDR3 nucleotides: TGTGCCTGGAGTGTGAGTCACACCATATATTTT. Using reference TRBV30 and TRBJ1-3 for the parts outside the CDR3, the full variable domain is SQTIHQWPATLVQPVGSPLSLECTVEGTSNPNLYWYRQAAGRGLQLLFYSVGIGQISSEVPQNLSASRPQDRQFILSSKKLLLSDSGFYLCAWSVSHTIYFGEGSWLTVV.

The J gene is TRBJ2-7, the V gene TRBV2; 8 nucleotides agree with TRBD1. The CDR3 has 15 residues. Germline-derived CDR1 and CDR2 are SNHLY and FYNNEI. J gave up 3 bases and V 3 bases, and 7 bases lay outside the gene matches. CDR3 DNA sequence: TGTGCCAGCAGTGACTGGACAGGGCGTAACTACGAGCAGTACTTC. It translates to CASSDWTGRNYEQYF.

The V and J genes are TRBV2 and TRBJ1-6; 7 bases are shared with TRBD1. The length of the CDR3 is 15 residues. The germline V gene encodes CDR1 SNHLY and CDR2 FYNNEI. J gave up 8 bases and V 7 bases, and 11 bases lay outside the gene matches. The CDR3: CASKGPGTDYSPLHF. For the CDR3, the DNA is TGTGCCAGCAAGGGCCCCGGGACAGATTATTCACCCCTCCACTTT.

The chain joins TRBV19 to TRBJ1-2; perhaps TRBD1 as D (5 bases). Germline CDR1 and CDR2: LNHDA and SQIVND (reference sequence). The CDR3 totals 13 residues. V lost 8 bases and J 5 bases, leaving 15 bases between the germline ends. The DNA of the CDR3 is TGTGCCAGTTCCCTCTCGGGGCAGTATGGCTACACCTTC. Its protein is CASSLSGQYGYTF.

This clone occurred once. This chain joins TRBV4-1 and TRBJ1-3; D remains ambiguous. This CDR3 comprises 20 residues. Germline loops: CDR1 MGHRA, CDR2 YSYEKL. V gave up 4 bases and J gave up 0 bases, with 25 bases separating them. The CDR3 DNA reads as TGCGCCAGCAGCCCTCGGGCCGGGGTAAACCCTGAAAACTCTGGAAACACCATATATTTT. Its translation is CASSPRAGVNPENSGNTIYF.

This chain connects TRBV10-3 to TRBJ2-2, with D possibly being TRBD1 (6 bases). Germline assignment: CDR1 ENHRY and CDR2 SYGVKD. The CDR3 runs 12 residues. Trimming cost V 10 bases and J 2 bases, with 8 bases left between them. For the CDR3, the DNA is TGTGCCACTGGGACAAACACCGGGGAGCTGTTTTTT. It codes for CATGTNTGELFF.

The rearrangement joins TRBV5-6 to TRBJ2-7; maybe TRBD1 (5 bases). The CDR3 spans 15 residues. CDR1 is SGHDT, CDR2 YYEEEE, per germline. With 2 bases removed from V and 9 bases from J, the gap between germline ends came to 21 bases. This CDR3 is CASSLGGRAALGQYF. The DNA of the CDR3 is TGTGCCAGCAGCTTAGGTGGCAGGGCCGCCCTAGGGCAGTACTTC. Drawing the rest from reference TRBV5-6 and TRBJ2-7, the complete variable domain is DAGVTQSPTHLIKTRGQQVTLRCSPKSGHDTVSWYQQALGQGPQFIFQYYEEEERQRGNFPDRFSGHQFPNYSSELNVNALLLGDSALYLCASSLGGRAALGQYFGPGTRLTVT.

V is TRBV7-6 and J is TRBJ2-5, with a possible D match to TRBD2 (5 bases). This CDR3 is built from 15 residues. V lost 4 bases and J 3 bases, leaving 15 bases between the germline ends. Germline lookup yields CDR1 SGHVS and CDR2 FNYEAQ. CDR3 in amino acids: CASSSSSWGEETQYF. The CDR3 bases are TGTGCCAGCAGCTCTTCTAGCTGGGGAGAAGAGACCCAGTACTTC.

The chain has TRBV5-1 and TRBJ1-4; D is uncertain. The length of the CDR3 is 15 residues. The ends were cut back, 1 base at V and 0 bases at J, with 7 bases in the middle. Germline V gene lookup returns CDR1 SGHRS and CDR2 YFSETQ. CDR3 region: CASSLTSPTNEKLFF. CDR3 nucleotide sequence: TGCGCCAGCAGCTTGACCAGTCCAACTAATGAAAAACTGTTTTTT.

CDR3: CASSLISEVEQYF. CDR3 coding DNA: TGTGCCAGCAGCTTAATTTCGGAGGTCGAGCAGTACTTC. The chain couples TRBV11-2 to TRBJ2-7, with TRBD2 as a possible D gene (5 bases). The V end lost 2 bases, the J end lost 6 bases, and 11 bases lay between the germline ends. Germline CDR1 reads SGHAT; CDR2 reads FQNNGV. This CDR3 has 13 amino acids.

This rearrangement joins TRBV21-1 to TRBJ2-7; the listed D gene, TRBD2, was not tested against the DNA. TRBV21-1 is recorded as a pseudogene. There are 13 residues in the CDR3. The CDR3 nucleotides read TGTGCCACCCAACTAGCGGGAGTGTGTGAGCAGTACTTC. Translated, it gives CATQLAGVCEQYF.

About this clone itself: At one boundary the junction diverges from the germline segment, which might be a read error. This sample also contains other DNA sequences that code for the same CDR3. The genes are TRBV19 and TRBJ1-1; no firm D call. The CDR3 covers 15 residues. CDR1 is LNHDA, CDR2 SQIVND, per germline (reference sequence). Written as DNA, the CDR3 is TGCGCCAGTAGGAAGGACGGGAACATGAACACTGAAGCTTTCTTT. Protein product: CASRKDGNMNTEAFF.

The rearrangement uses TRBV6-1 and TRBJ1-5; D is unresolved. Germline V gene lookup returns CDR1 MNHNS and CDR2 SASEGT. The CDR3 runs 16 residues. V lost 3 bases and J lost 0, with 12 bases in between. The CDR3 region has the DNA TGTGCCAGCAGTGAGTTGGCAGCTTATAGCAATCAGCCCCAGCATTTT. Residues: CASSELAAYSNQPQHF.

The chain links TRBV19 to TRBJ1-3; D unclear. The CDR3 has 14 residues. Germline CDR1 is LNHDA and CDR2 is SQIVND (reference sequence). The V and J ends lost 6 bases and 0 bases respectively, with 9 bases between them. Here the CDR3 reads CASRKMVSGNTIYF. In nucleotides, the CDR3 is TGTGCCAGTAGAAAGATGGTCTCTGGAAACACCATATATTTT.

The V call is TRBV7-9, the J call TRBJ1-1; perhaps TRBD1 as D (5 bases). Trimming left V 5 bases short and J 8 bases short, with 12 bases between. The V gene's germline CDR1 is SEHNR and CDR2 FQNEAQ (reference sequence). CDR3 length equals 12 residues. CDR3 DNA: TGTGCCAGCAGCAAGGGGAGGGCAGAAGCTTTCTTT. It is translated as CASSKGRAEAFF.